This passage covers 8 T cell receptor beta chains from one sample sequenced in a study of Ad26.COV2.S vaccination and SARS-CoV-2 variants. Treatment indicated: around 19 received Ad26.COV2.S at low or high dose, single or two shots; several received placebo; per-sample allocation not given. Sampling was done on day 63 after the first vaccine or placebo injection. Sequencing was performed with immunoSEQ multiplex PCR; in TCRdb, only in-frame clones are kept and a portion is missing. The repertoire includes approximately 360,000 clones, about four fifths of them detected once, and around 7.4% sits in the top ten. Specimen: peripheral blood, collected in a trial of Ad26.COV2.S vaccine versus placebo. The receptors were sampled from a person aged 18 to 59 who received the Ad26.COV2.S COVID-19 vaccine or a placebo.

Comment on this clone: This same CDR3 is encoded by further DNA sequences in the sample. The chain employs TRBV7-6 and TRBJ2-1; D is undetermined. Germline V lookup: CDR1 SGHVS, CDR2 FNYEAQ. The CDR3 is 15 residues long. V was trimmed by 1 base and J by 0 bases, leaving 7 bases between them. CDR3 in DNA: TGTGCCAGCAGCTTAGAACGGAGCTCCTACAATGAGCAGTTCTTC. Amino acid sequence: CASSLERSSYNEQFF.

The V gene is TRBV3-1 (or the pseudogene TRBV3-2), the J gene TRBJ2-1; D unresolved. V lost 1 base, J lost 10 bases, and 11 bases lay in between. Germline loops: CDR1 LGHDT, CDR2 YNNKEL (reference sequence). The CDR3 is made up of 13 amino acids. The CDR3 protein is CASSQGLLGEQFF. Written as DNA, the CDR3 is TGTGCCAGCAGCCAAGGCCTCCTAGGAGAGCAGTTCTTC.

The V gene is TRBV5-1, the J gene TRBJ1-2; perhaps TRBD1 as D (6 bases). Trimming stripped 4 bases from V and 14 bases from J, with 21 bases between. The germline V gene has CDR1 SGHRS and CDR2 YFSETQ. CDR3 size: 13 residues. For the CDR3, the DNA is TGCGCCAGCAGCCCAGAAATAAGGGGGGGCAAGACCTTC. It is translated as CASSPEIRGGKTF.

The chain recombines TRBV5-6 with TRBJ1-2, with D uncertain. Trimming took off 2 bases at V and 4 bases at J, with 15 bases between the two ends. There are 15 residues in the CDR3. Germline V gene lookup returns CDR1 SGHDT and CDR2 YYEEEE. CDR3 sequence (DNA): TGTGCCAGCAGCTTAGGTTTGGCATCCGCCTATGGCTACACCTTC. Residues: CASSLGLASAYGYTF.

This clone was recorded only once. This sequence joins TRBV2 and TRBJ2-1; D is undetermined. V was shortened by 5 bases and J by 4 bases, with 15 bases between the two germline ends. Germline-derived CDR1 and CDR2 are SNHLY and FYNNEI. The CDR3 extends over 15 amino acids. The DNA of the CDR3 is TGTGCCAGCAGTAATCTAGTCCCCGGGTACAATGAGCAGTTCTTC. Translation gives CASSNLVPGYNEQFF.

The CDR3 nucleotides read TGTGCCAGCGATCGACACCCGAACACTGAAGCTTTCTTT. Its translation is CASDRHPNTEAFF. This chain uses TRBV6-5 with TRBJ1-1; D uncertain. The CDR3 totals 13 residues. Germline values: CDR1 MNHEY, CDR2 SVGAGI. The germline V and J ends were trimmed by 8 bases and 1 base, with 11 bases remaining between them.

This clone was observed a few times. V gene TRBV4-1 combines with J gene TRBJ1-6; D is perhaps TRBD1 (5 bases). The ends were cut back, 0 bases at V and 9 bases at J, with 12 bases in the middle. Germline-derived CDR1 and CDR2 are MGHRA and YSYEKL. This CDR3 is 15 amino acids long. CDR3 loop: CASSQDEGRRSPLHF. CDR3 nucleotide sequence: TGCGCCAGCAGCCAAGATGAGGGGAGGCGTTCACCCCTCCACTTT.

The chain combines TRBV6-5 with TRBJ1-1; D gene unclear. Germline V gene sequence: CDR1 MNHEY, CDR2 SVGAGI. Trimming stripped 1 base from V and 0 bases from J, with 9 bases between. This CDR3 comprises 15 residues. This chain's CDR3 is CASSYYGRVNTEAFF. Written as DNA, the CDR3 is TGTGCCAGCAGTTACTATGGCAGAGTGAACACTGAAGCTTTCTTT.